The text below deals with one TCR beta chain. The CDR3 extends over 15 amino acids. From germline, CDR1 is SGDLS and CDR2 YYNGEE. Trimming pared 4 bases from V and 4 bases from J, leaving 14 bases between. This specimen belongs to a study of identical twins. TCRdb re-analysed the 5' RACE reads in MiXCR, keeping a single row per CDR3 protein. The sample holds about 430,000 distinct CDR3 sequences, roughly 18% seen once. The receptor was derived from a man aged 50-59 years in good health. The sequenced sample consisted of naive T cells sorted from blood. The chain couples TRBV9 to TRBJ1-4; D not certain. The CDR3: CASSLSRSYNEKLFF. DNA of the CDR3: TGTGCCAGCAGCCTGAGCAGGTCCTATAATGAAAAACTGTTTTTT.